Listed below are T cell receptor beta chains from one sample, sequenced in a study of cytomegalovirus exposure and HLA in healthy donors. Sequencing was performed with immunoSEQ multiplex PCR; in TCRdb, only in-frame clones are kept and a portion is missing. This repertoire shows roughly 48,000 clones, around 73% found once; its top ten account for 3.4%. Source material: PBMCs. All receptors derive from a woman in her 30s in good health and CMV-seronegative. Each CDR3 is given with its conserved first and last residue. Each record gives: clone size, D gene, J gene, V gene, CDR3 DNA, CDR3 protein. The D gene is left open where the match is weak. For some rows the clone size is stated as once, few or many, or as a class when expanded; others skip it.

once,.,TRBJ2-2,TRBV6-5,TGTGCCAGCAGGGCGGACACTTTCACCGGGGAGCTGTTTTTT,CASRADTFTGELFF
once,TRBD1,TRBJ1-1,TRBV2,TGTGCCAGCAGACAGGGGTCCCCTGAAGCTTTCTTT,CASRQGSPEAFF
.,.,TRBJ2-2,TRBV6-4,TGTGCCAGCAGTACGGACTATAATTCCGGGGAGCTGTTTTTT,CASSTDYNSGELFF
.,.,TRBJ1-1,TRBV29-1,TGCAGCGTTGAAAAGGGGTTTAGCACTGAAGCTTTCTTT,CSVEKGFSTEAFF
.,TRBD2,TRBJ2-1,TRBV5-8,TGTGCCAGCAGCTTGGAGGGGCTAGCGGCGAACAATGAGCAGTTCTTC,CASSLEGLAANNEQFF
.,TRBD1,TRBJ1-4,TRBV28,TGTGCCAGCAGTCTAAGACTACAGGGGGCGGTAAAACTGTTTTTT,CASSLRLQGAVKLFF
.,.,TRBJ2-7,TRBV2,TGTGCCAGCCAGGAACTAGACTACGAGCAGTACTTC,CASQELDYEQYF
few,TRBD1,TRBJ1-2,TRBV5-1,TGCGCCAGCAGCGCGGGACAGGGGGGACGGGGCTACACCTTC,CASSAGQGGRGYTF
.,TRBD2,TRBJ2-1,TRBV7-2,TGTGCCAGCAGCTTAAATAGCGGGGGGGCCTTAGGGGAGCAGTTCTTC,CASSLNSGGALGEQFF
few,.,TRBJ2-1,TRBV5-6,TGTGCCAGCAGCGCAACTAGCAATGAGCAGTTCTTC,CASSATSNEQFF
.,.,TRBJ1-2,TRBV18,TGTGCCAGCTCACCCTTGTCCTATGGCTACACCTTC,CASSPLSYGYTF
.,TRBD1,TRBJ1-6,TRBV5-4,TGTGCCAGCAGCCTGGGACAGGGGTTCTCGTCCTATAATTCACCCCTCCACTTT,CASSLGQGFSSYNSPLHF
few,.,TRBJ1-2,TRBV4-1,TGCGCCAGCAGCCAAGAGTTTGGGGCAGGATTTTATGGCTACACCTTC,CASSQEFGAGFYGYTF
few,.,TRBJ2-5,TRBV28,TGTGCCAGCTCCCGGGTCCCGAGGGAGACCCAGTACTTC,CASSRVPRETQYF
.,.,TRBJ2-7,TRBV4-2,TGTGCCAGCAGCCAAGAGATAAGGGGCCGAGGCCACGAGCAGTACTTC,CASSQEIRGRGHEQYF
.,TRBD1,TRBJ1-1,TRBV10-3,TGTGCCATCAGAATACAGGGGGCTACTGAAGCTTTCTTT,CAIRIQGATEAFF
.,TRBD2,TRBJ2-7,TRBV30,TGTGCCTGGAGTGTTGGGACTAGCGGGATCTACGAGCAGTACTTC,CAWSVGTSGIYEQYF
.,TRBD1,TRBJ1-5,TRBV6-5,TGTGCCAGCAGTGGGCAGGGGGGTCAGCCCCAGCATTTT,CASSGQGGQPQHF
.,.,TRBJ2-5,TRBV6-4,TGTGCCAGCAGCCGAGAGGATAGGGAGACCCAGTACTTC,CASSREDRETQYF
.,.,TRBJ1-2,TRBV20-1,TGCAGTGCTCCCGGGAAGTATGGCTACACCTTC,CSAPGKYGYTF
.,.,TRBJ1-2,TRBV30,TGTGCCTGGAGTGTAGGCAGGTCATATGGCTACACCTTC,CAWSVGRSYGYTF
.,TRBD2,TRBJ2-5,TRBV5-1,TGCGCCAGCAGCCGGACTAGCGGGGATCAAGAGACCCAGTACTTC,CASSRTSGDQETQYF
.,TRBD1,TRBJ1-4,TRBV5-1,TGCGCCAGCAGCCCTACAGGGGTCGATGAAAAACTGTTTTTT,CASSPTGVDEKLFF
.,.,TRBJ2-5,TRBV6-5,TGTGCCAGCAGTTACACAGGGGAGGCAGAGACCCAGTACTTC,CASSYTGEAETQYF
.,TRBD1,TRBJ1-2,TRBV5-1,TGCGCCAGCAGCTTCGACAGGGCTTCTGGTGGCTACACCTTC,CASSFDRASGGYTF
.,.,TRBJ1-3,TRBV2,TGTGCCAGCAGGGCCTCTGGAAACACCATATATTTT,CASRASGNTIYF
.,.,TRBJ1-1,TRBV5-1,TGCGCCAGCAGCTCCCAGGGGAACACTGAAGCTTTCTTT,CASSSQGNTEAFF
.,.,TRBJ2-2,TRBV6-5,TGTGCCAGCAGTTTATTTCCCCCAGGGGCCACCGGGGAGCTGTTTTTT,CASSLFPPGATGELFF
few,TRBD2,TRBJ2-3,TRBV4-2,TGTGCCAGCAGCCAAGATTGGCTCCCAACTAGCGGCACAGATACGCAGTATTTT,CASSQDWLPTSGTDTQYF
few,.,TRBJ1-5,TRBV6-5,TGTGCCAGCAGTTACTCGAGCCAGGGGATACAGCCCCAGCATTTT,CASSYSSQGIQPQHF
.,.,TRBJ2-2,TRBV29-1,TGCAGCGTTGGCAGGGTTGACACCGGGGAGCTGTTTTTT,CSVGRVDTGELFF
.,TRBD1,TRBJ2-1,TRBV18,TGTGCCAGCTCACCAGGACAGGGGACTGCCAATGAGCAGTTCTTC,CASSPGQGTANEQFF
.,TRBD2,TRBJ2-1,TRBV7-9,TGTGCCAGCAGCCTATTGGGCGGGAGGGCCGTTCGGGAGCAGTTCTTC,CASSLLGGRAVREQFF
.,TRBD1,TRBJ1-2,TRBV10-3,TGTGCCATCAGGGAGGGACAGGGGGATGGCTACACCTTC,CAIREGQGDGYTF
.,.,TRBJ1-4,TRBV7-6,TGTGCCAGCAGCTTAGGTGCAGGAACTAATGAAAAACTGTTTTTT,CASSLGAGTNEKLFF
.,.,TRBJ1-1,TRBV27,TGTGCCAGCAGTCACCGCCGGGTCAACACTGAAGCTTTCTTT,CASSHRRVNTEAFF
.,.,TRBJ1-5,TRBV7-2,TGTGCCAGCAGCTTAGAGCATGGCAATCAGCCCCAGCATTTT,CASSLEHGNQPQHF
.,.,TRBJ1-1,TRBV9,TGTGCCAGCAGCTTTCTCATGGACTCACAAGGCACTGAAGCTTTCTTT,CASSFLMDSQGTEAFF
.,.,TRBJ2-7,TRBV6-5,TGTGCCAGCAGTCCACCGACATCTGCCTACGAGCAGTACTTC,CASSPPTSAYEQYF
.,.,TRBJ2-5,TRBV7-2,TGTGCCAGCAGCACCCGATGGGGGGGCCTTGAGACCCAGTACTTC,CASSTRWGGLETQYF
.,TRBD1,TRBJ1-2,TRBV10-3,TGTGCCATCACTTCACTGGGACAGGGCATAAATGGCTACACCTTC,CAITSLGQGINGYTF
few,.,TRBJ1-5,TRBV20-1,TGCAGTAAGCACAATCAGCCCCAGCATTTT,CSKHNQPQHF
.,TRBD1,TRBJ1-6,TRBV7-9,TGTGCCAGCAGCTTAGGGGTCGGACAGGGTCATTCACCCCTCCACTTT,CASSLGVGQGHSPLHF
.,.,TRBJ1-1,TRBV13,TGTGCCAGCAGCTCTCGATATACAGGACCGAACACTGAAGCTTTCTTT,CASSSRYTGPNTEAFF
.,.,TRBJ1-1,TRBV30,TGTGCCTCCGACCTTAGCCGATCTGAAGCTTTCTTT,CASDLSRSEAFF